The rows below give T cell receptor beta chains drawn from one sample of a study of radiation and T cells in renal cell carcinoma. Produced via immunoSEQ multiplex PCR; TCRdb's table is partial and in-frame only. The sample records some 150,000 clones, around 88% being singletons. This sample comprised blood, obtained from a patient whose treatment included radiotherapy and nephrectomy. These receptor sequences come from a woman aged 45-65 years with renal cell carcinoma. Both conserved end residues are part of each CDR3. Fields, in order: V gene, D gene, J gene, CDR3 length, clone size, CDR3 protein, CDR3 DNA. D genes are given only for firm matches. The size field is filled for only some rows; it gives once, few, many or a size class.

TRBV4-3	.	TRBJ1-5	15	.	CASSQDRGDRQPQHF	TGCGCCAGCAGCCAAGATCGGGGGGACCGGCAGCCCCAGCATTTT
TRBV28	TRBD1	TRBJ2-7	14	.	CASSRDRAAYEQYF	TGTGCCAGCAGCCGAGACAGGGCGGCCTACGAGCAGTACTTC
TRBV5-4	.	TRBJ2-7	14	.	CASSLDGYTYEQYF	TGTGCCAGCAGCTTGGATGGGTACACCTACGAGCAGTACTTC
TRBV25-1	.	TRBJ2-5	14	.	CASSGWADQETQYF	TGTGCCAGCAGTGGCTGGGCGGACCAAGAGACCCAGTACTTC
TRBV7-9	.	TRBJ2-5	14	.	CASSPGASTETQYF	TGTGCCAGCAGTCCGGGGGCTAGTACGGAGACCCAGTACTTC
TRBV28	TRBD1	TRBJ1-5	14	.	CASRGTGSNQPQHF	TGTGCCAGCAGGGGGACAGGGAGCAATCAGCCCCAGCATTTT
TRBV4-2	TRBD1	TRBJ2-5	16	.	CASSRSGTGEQETQYF	TGTGCCAGCAGCCGGTCCGGGACAGGGGAACAAGAGACCCAGTACTTC
TRBV6-5	TRBD1	TRBJ1-5	14	few	CASSFDRGNQPQHF	TGTGCCAGCAGTTTCGACAGGGGCAATCAGCCCCAGCATTTT
TRBV5-4	TRBD2	TRBJ2-7	15	.	CASSARGGASYEQYF	TGTGCCAGCAGCGCCCGCGGGGGAGCCTCCTACGAGCAGTACTTC
TRBV9	.	TRBJ2-5	12	.	CASSSGRETQYF	TGTGCCAGCTCTTCGGGGAGGGAGACCCAGTACTTC
TRBV12-5	.	TRBJ1-1	11	.	CASGFPNQAFF	TGTGCTAGTGGTTTCCCAAATCAAGCTTTCTTT
TRBV28	.	TRBJ2-7	11	.	CASSFGGEQYF	TGTGCCAGCAGTTTCGGTGGGGAGCAGTACTTC
TRBV6-5	.	TRBJ1-2	14	.	CASSYSSHVRGYTF	TGTGCCAGCAGTTACTCTTCTCACGTACGCGGCTACACCTTC
TRBV28	TRBD1	TRBJ2-7	13	.	CASSLTHRGPTYF	TGTGCCAGCAGTTTGACCCACAGGGGCCCTACATACTTC
TRBV7-2	.	TRBJ1-5	13	few	CASSPQGDQPQHF	TGTGCCAGCAGCCCACAAGGTGATCAGCCCCAGCATTTT
TRBV5-4	.	TRBJ1-1	13	.	CASSYTGLTEAFF	TGTGCCAGCAGTTATACAGGGCTCACTGAAGCTTTCTTT
TRBV10-3	TRBD1	TRBJ2-3	15	.	CAISMGQGVADTQYF	TGTGCCATCAGTATGGGACAGGGTGTAGCAGATACGCAGTATTTT
TRBV16	.	TRBJ1-2	14	.	CASSRKTENYGYTF	TGTGCCAGCAGCCGAAAGACAGAGAACTATGGCTACACCTTC
TRBV9	TRBD2	TRBJ2-1	16	.	CASSGVVAGGFNEQFF	TGTGCCAGCAGCGGGGTAGTTGCGGGAGGGTTCAATGAGCAGTTCTTC
TRBV5-4	TRBD1	TRBJ1-1	15	once	CASSLSGTVNTEAFF	TGTGCCAGCAGCTTGTCGGGGACAGTGAACACTGAAGCTTTCTTT
TRBV27	.	TRBJ1-2	15	.	CASTSQGGRNYGYTF	TGTGCCAGCACCTCCCAAGGGGGACGTAACTATGGCTACACCTTC
TRBV5-6	.	TRBJ1-5	14	.	CASQNWGGNQPQHF	TGTGCCAGCCAAAATTGGGGGGGCAATCAGCCCCAGCATTTT
TRBV7-3	.	TRBJ2-1	13	.	CASSLQGDNEQFF	TGTGCCAGCAGCTTACAGGGCGACAATGAGCAGTTCTTC
TRBV5-4	TRBD2	TRBJ2-1	13	.	CASRWGGSVEQFF	TGTGCCAGCAGGTGGGGCGGGAGTGTTGAGCAGTTCTTC
TRBV19	.	TRBJ1-1	15	once	CASRTARGRNTEAFF	TGTGCCAGTAGGACGGCCCGGGGTAGGAATACTGAAGCTTTCTTT
TRBV5-1	.	TRBJ2-5	14	.	CASSLGGSQETQYF	TGCGCCAGCAGCTTGGGCGGATCCCAAGAGACCCAGTACTTC
TRBV7-9	.	TRBJ2-7	12	.	CASSLELSEQYF	TGTGCCAGCAGCTTAGAATTGAGTGAGCAGTACTTC
TRBV6-1	TRBD1	TRBJ2-1	16	few	CASSEQTGQGHNEQFF	TGTGCCAGCAGTGAACAAACGGGACAGGGGCACAATGAGCAGTTCTTC
TRBV6-1	.	TRBJ2-5	15	.	CASSGRGASGETQYF	TGTGCCAGCAGTGGCAGGGGGGCATCGGGGGAGACCCAGTACTTC
TRBV9	.	TRBJ1-4	15	.	CASSLGGTLDEKLFF	TGTGCCAGCAGCTTGGGTGGGACATTGGATGAAAAACTGTTTTTT
TRBV5-1	.	TRBJ2-3	16	.	CASSLSAFGNVDTQYF	TGCGCCAGCAGCTTGTCGGCGTTCGGGAATGTCGATACGCAGTATTTT
TRBV6-1	.	TRBJ1-2	14	.	CASRWTAEDYGYTF	TGTGCCAGCAGGTGGACAGCTGAGGACTATGGCTACACCTTC
TRBV30	TRBD1	TRBJ1-4	14	.	CACGPGQGIEKLFF	TGTGCCTGTGGACCGGGACAGGGGATTGAAAAACTGTTTTTT
TRBV10-1	.	TRBJ1-5	14	.	CASSESFDGQPQHF	TGCGCCAGCAGTGAGTCCTTTGATGGTCAGCCCCAGCATTTT
TRBV19	TRBD2	TRBJ2-7	15	.	CASSILAGVGGEQYF	TGTGCCAGTAGTATCCTAGCGGGAGTCGGTGGGGAGCAGTACTTC
TRBV9	TRBD1	TRBJ2-7	14	.	CASSAGTGPYEQYF	TGTGCCAGCAGCGCCGGGACAGGGCCCTACGAGCAGTACTTC
TRBV7-9	TRBD1	TRBJ1-3	17	.	CASRVGADRASGNTIYF	TGTGCCAGCAGAGTAGGGGCGGACAGGGCCTCTGGAAACACCATATATTTT
TRBV28	.	TRBJ2-5	15	.	CASSSTQGRYETQYF	TGTGCCAGCAGTTCCACCCAGGGGCGGTACGAGACCCAGTACTTC
TRBV4-1	.	TRBJ1-1	16	.	CASSPRPRDVGTEAFF	TGCGCCAGCAGCCCGCGCCCTCGGGACGTAGGAACTGAAGCTTTCTTT
TRBV2	.	TRBJ1-5	13	.	CASSERGRQPQHF	TGTGCCAGCAGTGAAAGGGGCCGACAGCCCCAGCATTTT
TRBV7-2	.	TRBJ1-2	13	.	CASSFRMGDGYTF	TGTGCCAGCAGCTTTCGGATGGGGGATGGCTACACCTTC
TRBV9	.	TRBJ2-3	15	few	CASSVSPQLGDTQYF	TGTGCCAGCAGCGTATCGCCGCAGCTGGGAGATACGCAGTATTTT
TRBV7-2	TRBD1	TRBJ1-5	14	.	CASSSGTAERPQHF	TGTGCCAGCAGCTCCGGGACAGCGGAACGGCCCCAGCATTTT
TRBV5-1	TRBD2	TRBJ2-3	16	once	CASSFSSGSGGDTQYF	TGCGCCAGCAGCTTCTCGAGCGGGAGTGGAGGAGATACGCAGTATTTT
TRBV2	TRBD2	TRBJ2-7	14	.	CASRGLAGVYEQYF	TGTGCCAGCCGCGGACTAGCGGGAGTATACGAGCAGTACTTC
TRBV18	.	TRBJ1-2	17	.	CASSLGWQGSIPYGYTF	TGTGCCAGCTCGCTAGGTTGGCAGGGGTCGATTCCCTATGGCTACACCTTC
TRBV7-9	.	TRBJ1-5	13	.	CASSLTGNQPQHF	TGTGCCAGCAGCTTGACAGGTAATCAGCCCCAGCATTTT
TRBV6-4	.	TRBJ2-2	16	.	CASSFTTDTNTGELFF	TGTGCCAGCAGTTTTACGACGGATACGAACACCGGGGAGCTGTTTTTT
TRBV9	.	TRBJ1-4	11	.	CALSKRRKLFF	TGTGCCCTCAGCAAGCGGCGAAAACTGTTTTTT
TRBV19	.	TRBJ2-5	16	.	CASSGRGHSIEETQYF	TGTGCCAGTAGCGGACGGGGCCATTCTATCGAAGAGACCCAGTACTTC
TRBV9	.	TRBJ1-5	14	.	CASSSSGGNQPQHF	TGTGCCAGCAGCTCCTCGGGGGGCAATCAGCCCCAGCATTTT
TRBV23-1	TRBD1	TRBJ1-5	16	.	CASSQAGTGGGQPQHF	TGCGCCAGCAGTCAGGCCGGGACAGGGGGTGGTCAGCCCCAGCATTTT
TRBV4-3	TRBD1	TRBJ1-2	14	.	CASSQDLAGGGYTF	TGCGCCAGCAGCCAAGATTTGGCAGGGGGGGGCTACACCTTC